This T cell receptor beta chain was sequenced for a study of Tregs in tolerant kidney transplant recipients. Study-level background: Recipients received nonmyeloablative bone marrow transplants from related graft donors, with transient mixed chimerism. The study, taken as a whole, reports: Few patients were studied, so findings need validation in larger groups. Tolerant patients' donor-specific Tregs expanded beyond overall Tregs, suggesting antigen-driven growth.

Recipient PBMCs carried a CFSE label and met irradiated graft donor PBMCs for about six days before FACS sorting. Points on this clone: Its antigen is unidentified.

CDR1 is SGHRS, CDR2 YFSETQ, per germline. The ends were cut back, 0 bases at V and 3 bases at J, with 9 bases in the middle. This CDR3 comprises 14 residues. TCRdb's table, derived via immunoSEQ multiplex PCR, lists solely in-frame clones and lacks some. Among some 15,000 clones, over 40% were seen once, and the ten largest hold about 3.3%. The clonotype originates from a human patient who received a combined kidney and bone marrow transplant. The source was CD4+ T cells from blood cultured with allogeneic cells, collected before the transplant. The chain couples TRBV5-1 to TRBJ1-2; D possibly corresponds to TRBD1 (5 bases). This chain's CDR3 is CASSLVGRDYGYTF. DNA for the CDR3: TGCGCCAGCAGCTTGGTAGGCAGGGACTATGGCTACACCTTC.